This T cell receptor (beta chain) was retrieved from a study of cytomegalovirus exposure and HLA in healthy donors. On the study more broadly: Researchers previously reported finding roughly 120 million unique TCR beta sequences from about 170 million T cells. Early on, a data release was issued that held 85 million to 95 million unique TCRs from HLA-typed donors. Notes on the study in general: It was 150 to 200 TCR beta chains that were listed as cytomegalovirus-associated. An observed cluster of highly shared sequence variants was recorded as a likely sequencing artifact.

PCR amplification relied on 60 Vbeta primers (plus 13 Jbeta primers). Sequencing used immunoSEQ multiplex PCR; TCRdb keeps in-frame clones, though not all of them. The sample lists 110,000 to 150,000 clones, around 74% occurring once. About this clone itself: Its antigen is still unknown.

This TCR was sampled from a man aged 18 to 30 in good health and CMV-seropositive. Sequenced material: PBMCs.

CDR3 in amino acids: CASSLAPSGLALWTDTQYF. The CDR3 bases are TGTGCCAGCAGCTTAGCCCCATCAGGACTAGCACTTTGGACAGATACGCAGTATTTT. V usage is TRBV13 and J usage is TRBJ2-3; 8 bases line up with TRBD2. Trimming took 1 base from V and 3 from J; bases not matched to a gene: 15. This CDR3 spans 19 amino acids. Germline values: CDR1 PRHDT, CDR2 FYEKMQ (reference sequence).